These 3 T cell receptor beta chains were sequenced from one sample in a study of patients and donors after allogeneic stem cell transplantation. TCRdb used MiXCR to reprocess the RT-PCR reads, holding one entry per CDR3 protein. The sample gives about 110,000 distinct CDR3 sequences, less than 45% of which show up once; roughly 30% is in the top ten. Sequencing used blood, either unsorted or a sorted T cell fraction (not recorded which). These receptors were collected from a human donor who was either an allogeneic HSCT recipient or a stem cell or donor lymphocyte infusion donor (not recorded which). It is not recorded whose cells these are; they may come from a transplant donor.

This clonotype was observed many times. The chain is built from TRBV20-1 and TRBJ1-3; tentatively, D is TRBD1 (5 bases). This CDR3 has 11 amino acids. The germline CDR1 and CDR2 sequences are DFQATT and SNEGSKA (reference sequence). Deletions cut 3 bases from V and 7 bases from J, with 7 bases between. This CDR3 is CSAREGNTIYF. The CDR3 DNA sequence: TGCAGTGCTAGGGAGGGGAACACCATATATTTT.

Only a few counts were recorded for this clonotype. The V gene is TRBV24-1, the J gene TRBJ2-7, with TRBD2 matching over 13 bases. Germline lookup yields CDR1 KGHDR and CDR2 SFDVKD. This CDR3 region has 16 residues. After removal of 3 bases from V and 2 bases from J, the junction contained 3 bases not matched to a gene. The CDR3 loop reads CATSDAGTSGTYEQYF. The CDR3 region has the DNA TGTGCCACCAGTGATGCCGGGACTAGCGGGACCTACGAGCAGTACTTC.

The V and J genes are TRBV12-3 or TRBV12-4 and TRBJ2-1; D is perhaps TRBD2 (5 bases). The CDR3 spans 17 residues. Trimming removed 6 bases from V and 0 bases from J, with 18 bases in between. The CDR3 loop reads CASRRGRLASSYNEQFF. The CDR3 region has the DNA TGTGCCAGCAGGCGCGGGCGGCTAGCCAGCTCCTACAATGAGCAGTTCTTC.